The 19 T cell receptor beta chains below come from one sample, sequenced in a study of T cells after yellow fever vaccination. From the 5' RACE reads, TCRdb called clonotypes with MiXCR, one entry per CDR3 protein. This sample has hundreds of thousands of distinct CDR3 sequences; approximately 15% occur once, and the top ten carry around 15%. Sample: PBMCs, taken on the day of the yellow fever booster vaccination. The receptors were gathered from a man aged 25 to 45 who received the YFV17D yellow fever vaccine.

The V gene is TRBV19, the J gene TRBJ2-1; 8 nucleotides align to TRBD1. The CDR3 contains 15 residues. Unmatched junction bases numbered 8, after V lost 3 bases and J lost 7 bases. Germline V gene lookup returns CDR1 LNHDA and CDR2 SQIVND (reference sequence). The CDR3 region is CASSIGQGGRNEQFF. The CDR3 bases are TGTGCCAGTAGTATCGGACAGGGTGGAAGGAATGAGCAGTTCTTC.

This clonotype has just a few counts. This chain connects TRBV25-1 to TRBJ1-2, with D uncertain. This CDR3 comprises 12 residues. The V and J ends lost 4 bases and 5 bases respectively, with 8 bases between them. CDR1 is MGHDK, CDR2 SYGVNS, per germline. The chain's CDR3 is CASSVPGYGYTF. In nucleotides, the CDR3 is TGTGCCAGCAGTGTGCCGGGATATGGCTACACCTTC.

The genes are TRBV20-1 and TRBJ2-5, with TRBD2 identical over 8 bases. Trimming at V came to 6 bases and at J to 1 base, leaving 16 bases not matched to a gene. The germline CDR1 and CDR2 sequences are DFQATT and SNEGSKA (reference sequence). The CDR3 sequence is 17 residues long. CDR3 nucleotide sequence: TGCAGTGCCCGCCCCCCACTAGCGGAAGGGCGCCAAGAGACCCAGTACTTC. Translated, it gives CSARPPLAEGRQETQYF.

This clonotype has a handful of counts. This rearrangement joins TRBV30 to TRBJ1-5, with 7 bases fitting TRBD1. CDR3 length equals 13 residues. Germline V gene lookup returns CDR1 GTSNPN and CDR2 SVGIG (reference sequence). Trimming at V came to 2 bases and at J to 3 bases, leaving 1 base not matched to a gene. The CDR3 is CAWSTGANQPQHF. The CDR3 DNA is TGTGCCTGGAGTACAGGGGCCAATCAGCCCCAGCATTTT.

This clonotype appeared a few times. V and J are TRBV19 and TRBJ2-1; 7 nucleotides match TRBD1. The CDR3 loop spans 16 amino acids. Germline trimming cut 0 bases from V and 1 base from J; bases unmatched to any gene: 3. In germline, CDR1 is LNHDA, CDR2 SQIVND (reference sequence). CDR3 in DNA: TGTGCCAGTAGTATAGAGGGGACAGCGTCCTACAATGAGCAGTTCTTC. It yields the protein CASSIEGTASYNEQFF.

V and J are TRBV3-1 and TRBJ2-5; TRBD2 agrees at 11 bases. The CDR3 runs to 16 residues. The V segment lost 3 bases and the J segment 1 base; nucleotides outside the gene matches: 4. Germline V gene lookup returns CDR1 LGHDT and CDR2 YNNKEL (reference sequence). The CDR3 spells CASSHRGTSGQETQYF. CDR3 nucleotide sequence: TGTGCCAGCAGCCACCGTGGGACTAGCGGCCAAGAGACCCAGTACTTC.

This clonotype was detected a few times. The V gene is TRBV6-1, the J gene TRBJ1-1, with D possibly TRBD1 on 5 matching bases. CDR1 and CDR2 from the germline V gene are MNHNS and SASEGT. Trimming removed 4 bases at V and 8 bases at J, with 14 bases between. The CDR3 runs to 13 residues. CDR3 in amino acids: CASSASGTVEAFF. The CDR3 DNA reads as TGTGCCAGCAGTGCCTCCGGGACTGTCGAAGCTTTCTTT.

The table lists this clonotype with a few counts. The V call is TRBV4-2, the J call TRBJ2-5, with TRBD2 matching 8 bases. This CDR3 is 17 amino acids long. Germline-derived CDR1 and CDR2 are LGHNA and YNFKEQ. V shed 0 bases and J 7 bases; nucleotides not matched to a gene: 13. The CDR3 here is CASSQESSGSGTRTQYF. CDR3 DNA: TGTGCCAGCAGCCAAGAATCTTCGGGGTCCGGGACTAGGACCCAGTACTTC.

This sequence joins TRBV24-1 and TRBJ2-5; D is perhaps TRBD1 or TRBD2 (6 bases each). Germline loops: CDR1 KGHDR, CDR2 SFDVKD. CDR3 length: 15 residues. Trimming pared 2 bases from V and 4 bases from J, leaving 13 bases between. The DNA for the CDR3 is TGTGCCACCAGTGATTCCGGGGGCGCTGGAGAGACCCAGTACTTC. Protein: CATSDSGGAGETQYF.

The chain combines TRBV18 with TRBJ2-7; 7 bases are shared with TRBD1. Unmatched junction bases numbered 8, after V lost 6 bases and J lost 3 bases. Germline assignment: CDR1 KGHSH and CDR2 LQKENI. The CDR3 has 14 amino acids. CDR3 in DNA: TGTGCCAGCTCCCCTTTAGGGACAGTCTACGAGCAGTACTTC. It encodes CASSPLGTVYEQYF.

The gene calls are TRBV24-1 and TRBJ2-2; 9 nucleotides match TRBD1. This CDR3 spans 18 amino acids. Per the germline V gene, CDR1 is KGHDR and CDR2 is SFDVKD. Trimming at V came to 5 bases and at J to 2 bases, leaving 11 bases not matched to a gene. The CDR3 coding sequence is TGTGCCACCAGTGCCTCTCCCGGGACAGGGATAAACACCGGGGAGCTGTTTTTT. Amino acids: CATSASPGTGINTGELFF.

This clonotype has just a few counts. The rearrangement joins TRBV24-1 to TRBJ1-6, with TRBD1 matching over 8 bases. V gave up 0 bases and J gave up 6 bases; unmatched junction bases: 6. The CDR3 covers 17 residues. Germline CDR1 is KGHDR and CDR2 is SFDVKD. The CDR3 spells CATSDLQGAIGNSPLHF. CDR3 DNA sequence: TGTGCCACCAGTGATTTGCAGGGGGCGATAGGTAATTCACCCCTCCACTTT.

The chain couples TRBV4-3 to TRBJ2-7; the match to TRBD2 covers 13 bases. This CDR3 comprises 17 residues. V was clipped by 0 bases and J by 1 base; unmatched bases: 3. From germline, CDR1 is LGHNA and CDR2 YSLEER. CDR3 sequence (DNA): TGCGCCAGCAGCCAAGATCCACTAGCGGGAGGGTCCTACGAGCAGTACTTC. It is translated as CASSQDPLAGGSYEQYF.

The sample holds a few counts of this clonotype. The rearrangement joins TRBV5-1 to TRBJ2-7; perhaps TRBD1 as D (6 bases). CDR1 and CDR2 (germline): SGHRS, YFSETQ. Trimming took off 0 bases at V and 2 bases at J, with 15 bases between the two ends. The length of the CDR3 is 16 residues. Here the CDR3 DNA reads TGCGCCAGCAGCTTGGGGGCCGGGACAATTCCCTACGAGCAGTACTTC. This translates into CASSLGAGTIPYEQYF.

This clonotype has more than one count but fewer than ten. CDR3 residues: CASNEEGRRKLSEQFF. The DNA for the CDR3 is TGTGCCAGCAACGAAGAGGGACGGAGGAAGTTAAGTGAGCAGTTCTTC. The V and J genes are TRBV7-2 and TRBJ2-1; D tentatively fits TRBD1 or TRBD2 (5 bases each). CDR3 length: 16 residues. Germline V CDR1 and CDR2: SGHTA, FQGNSA. Trimming pared 7 bases from V and 9 bases from J, leaving 25 bases between. Full variable domain (rest looked up from reference TRBV7-2 and TRBJ2-1): GAGVSQSPSNKVTEKGKDVELRCDPISGHTALYWYRQSLGQGLEFLIYFQGNSAPDKSGLPSDRFSAERTGGSVSTLTIQRTQQEDSAVYLCASNEEGRRKLSEQFFGPGTRLTVL.

As concerns this clonotype: An end of the junction does not agree with germline; a read error may underlie this. J is TRBJ2-7 and V is TRBV7-2, with TRBD1 matching 9 bases. The germline V gene encodes CDR1 SGHTA and CDR2 FQGNSA. The length of the CDR3 is 14 residues. CDR3 sequence reads: CANSPRQGGREQYF. CDR3 sequence (DNA): TGTGCCAACAGCCCTAGACAGGGGGGTCGAGAGCAGTACTTC.

This clonotype was seen only a few times. V gene TRBV29-1 combines with J gene TRBJ2-1, with 7 bases lining up with TRBD2. Trimming took 3 bases from V and 5 from J; bases not matched to a gene: 16. Germline CDR1 and CDR2: SQVTM and ANQGSEA. The CDR3 runs to 17 residues. CDR3 bases: TGCAGCGTTGACCTTTTCCCCGCTAGCGGCATGGACAATGAGCAGTTCTTC. Amino acid sequence: CSVDLFPASGMDNEQFF.

V and J are TRBV24-1 and TRBJ2-5; the D gene is possibly TRBD2 (6 bases). Deletions cut 4 bases from V and 5 bases from J, with 10 bases between. Germline V gene lookup returns CDR1 KGHDR and CDR2 SFDVKD. The CDR3 spans 13 residues. CDR3 nucleotides: TGTGCCACCAGTGAACCGGAGGGGGAGACCCAGTACTTC. It translates to CATSEPEGETQYF.

The chain recombines TRBV20-1 with TRBJ2-5; TRBD1 matches 8 bases. V was pared by 3 bases and J by 4 bases, with 7 bases of the junction left unmatched. From germline, CDR1 is DFQATT and CDR2 SNEGSKA (reference sequence). CDR3 length equals 14 residues. The CDR3 region has the DNA TGCAGTGCTAGTACAGGGGGTCGGGGAGAGACCCAGTACTTC. It codes for CSASTGGRGETQYF.